This TCR beta chain originates from a study of blood T cell repertoires in COVID-19. Study at large: Both acute and convalescent COVID-19 samples were obtained from the United States, Italy and Spain.

Under the authors' procedure: Nucleated cell number was recorded as an estimate derived from reference gene primer amplification. Repertoires were generated with immunoSEQ multiplex PCR, while TCRdb's copy carries only in-frame clones and drops some. V and J calls and clone size are given by that table; D and trimming were obtained from the DNA. The sample has roughly 180,000 clones; roughly 84% are singletons. Individuals drawn from 24 US areas were about 18 to 90 years old. Cohort 3 donors were reported recovered after two negative PCRs, clearance, or symptom resolution. V gave up 3 bases and J gave up 2 bases, with 13 bases separating them. Germline lookup yields CDR1 MGHDK and CDR2 SYGVNS. The CDR3 is made up of 15 amino acids.

Sequencing was carried out using PBMCs or T cells enriched from blood (not recorded which). This chain uses TRBV25-1 with TRBJ2-5; perhaps TRBD1 as D (5 bases). The source is a woman aged 55-69 years who had recovered from COVID-19. The CDR3 reads CASSEGRVGQETQYF. CDR3 DNA sequence: TGTGCCAGCAGTGAGGGCAGGGTTGGGCAAGAGACCCAGTACTTC.